These 5 T cell receptor beta chains came from one sample sequenced in a study of shared clonotypes between healthy human individuals. Assay: immunoSEQ multiplex PCR; the TCRdb copy retains only in-frame clones and omits some. This sample has 2 million to 3 million clones; more than 85% occur once, and the top ten carry 0.36%. The material sequenced was naive CD4+ T cells from PBMCs. Indicated subset: CD45RA+ positively selected. All receptors derive from a young man in good health. Some clones in this sample may be carry-over from other donors' samples.

The gene calls are TRBV27 and TRBJ2-1; 7 bases match TRBD2. Germline V gene lookup returns CDR1 MNHEY and CDR2 SMNVEV (reference sequence). V shed 4 bases, J shed 8 bases, and the junction held 11 bases outside the gene matches. CDR3 size: 15 residues. CDR3 loop: CASSSSGLPRDEQFF. CDR3 nucleotide sequence: TGTGCCAGCAGTTCCTCGGGACTACCTAGGGATGAGCAGTTCTTC.

The V and J genes are TRBV5-1 and TRBJ2-3, with TRBD2 matching over 9 bases. Germline V gives CDR1 SGHRS, CDR2 YFSETQ. This CDR3 is built from 18 residues. Trimming cost V 4 bases and J 4 bases; bases outside gene matches: 16. The CDR3 reads CASSPGWGGRAKSDTQYF. The CDR3 DNA reads TGCGCCAGCAGCCCAGGTTGGGGCGGGAGGGCCAAGTCAGATACGCAGTATTTT.

The V gene is TRBV9, the J gene TRBJ2-5; D gene unclear. This CDR3 has 14 residues. Trimming removed 3 bases from V and 1 base from J, with 10 bases in between. CDR1 SGDLS and CDR2 YYNGEE come from the germline V gene. The DNA of the CDR3 is TGTGCCAGCAGCGCCCCCGGGCGCCAAGAGACCCAGTACTTC. Translation: CASSAPGRQETQYF.

A note on this clone: Other DNA sequences within the sample encode an identical CDR3. The rearrangement joins TRBV28 to TRBJ2-2, with unresolved D. Germline V gene data show CDR1 as MDHEN and CDR2 as SYDVKM. This CDR3 contains 12 residues. Trimming pared 1 base from V and 5 bases from J, leaving 2 bases between. The CDR3 DNA follows: TGTGCCAGCAGTTTATCAACCGGGGAGCTGTTTTTT. It specifies CASSLSTGELFF.

This clone was seen just once. The chain employs TRBV15 and TRBJ1-4; the D gene is possibly TRBD1 (6 bases). CDR1 is LNHNV and CDR2 is YYDKDF in the germline V gene (reference sequence). The CDR3 has 14 residues. V was shortened by 7 bases and J by 8 bases, with 17 bases between the two germline ends. The CDR3 DNA reads as TGTGCCACCACCCCCGGGGGGCGGGGGGAAAAACTGTTTTTT. Translated, it gives CATTPGGRGEKLFF.